The present entry profiles one T cell receptor beta chain with its context. This sample is part of a study of blood T cell repertoires in COVID-19. As for the study in general: From the United States, Italy and Spain came samples of acute and convalescent COVID-19. Sample material is recorded as cDNA or gDNA derived from T cells, B-cell-depleted T cells, or PBMCs.

Trimming at V came to 1 base and at J to 2 bases, leaving 6 bases not matched to a gene. Germline-derived CDR1 and CDR2 are LGHDT and YNNKEL (reference sequence). This CDR3 has 16 amino acids. Using immunoSEQ multiplex PCR, the repertoire was profiled, and TCRdb retains in-frame clones only, with some absent. This table holds hundreds of thousands of clones, about nine tenths found once. The V call is TRBV3-1 (or the pseudogene TRBV3-2), the J call TRBJ2-7; 9 bases align to TRBD2. The sample taken for sequencing was peripheral blood. The clonotype originates from a woman in her thirties who had recovered from COVID-19. For the CDR3, the DNA is TGTGCCAGCAGCCAAGGGCCAGCGGGGGGAACCTACGAGCAGTACTTC. Amino acid sequence: CASSQGPAGGTYEQYF.